A single sample gave rise to the 16 T cell receptor beta chains below, sequenced in a study of beta chain features in type 1 diabetes. TCRB transcripts that were expressed got sequenced, as all of the isolated RNA had been reverse transcribed. The table came from immunoSEQ multiplex PCR; TCRdb's copy has only in-frame clones and leaves some out. The sample consists of about 260,000 clones, approximately 70% of them appearing once. Sequenced input: naive CD4+ T cells from blood. The receptors were gathered from a man between 25 and 39 years old in good health.

As concerns this clone: The same CDR3 also results from other DNA sequences found in this sample. The chain couples TRBV30 to TRBJ2-7; a weak D match, TRBD1 (6 bases). The ends were cut back, 1 base at V and 4 bases at J, with 8 bases in the middle. The CDR3 runs 12 residues. Germline-derived CDR1 and CDR2 are GTSNPN and SVGIG (reference sequence). CDR3 protein: CAWSGQGYEQYF. DNA for the CDR3: TGTGCCTGGAGTGGCCAGGGGTACGAGCAGTACTTC.

The chain couples TRBV30 to TRBJ2-2; D uncertain. This CDR3 has 14 residues. Germline CDR1 is GTSNPN and CDR2 is SVGIG (reference sequence). Trimming pared 0 bases from V and 4 bases from J, leaving 9 bases between. The CDR3 spells CAWSVTQVTGELFF. CDR3 nucleotides: TGTGCCTGGAGTGTAACTCAGGTCACCGGGGAGCTGTTTTTT. Based on the CDR3 plus reference TRBV30 and TRBJ2-2, the full variable domain is SQTIHQWPATLVQPVGSPLSLECTVEGTSNPNLYWYRQAAGRGLQLLFYSVGIGQISSEVPQNLSASRPQDRQFILSSKKLLLSDSGFYLCAWSVTQVTGELFFGEGSRLTVL.

The chain uses TRBV6-5 and TRBJ2-7; 8 bases map to TRBD2. CDR1 and CDR2 from the germline V gene are MNHEY and SVGAGI. The CDR3 is 15 residues long. J gave up 2 bases and V 5 bases, and 8 bases lay outside the gene matches. For the CDR3, the DNA is TGTGCCAGCAGTCGCCGGGGTAGCGGGACCTACGAGCAGTACTTC. As protein: CASSRRGSGTYEQYF.

The genes are TRBV29-1 and TRBJ2-1; tentative D call: TRBD2 (5 bases). The germline V gene encodes CDR1 SQVTM and CDR2 ANQGSEA. V was shortened by 6 bases and J by 0 bases, with 12 bases between the two germline ends. The CDR3 covers 14 residues. CDR3 residues: CSVPGRSSYNEQFF. In DNA, the CDR3 is TGCAGCGTACCGGGGAGAAGCTCCTACAATGAGCAGTTCTTC.

The chain couples TRBV6-5 to TRBJ2-7, with 8 bases lining up with TRBD1. V shed 2 bases, J shed 1 base, and the junction held 1 base outside the gene matches. The CDR3 has 14 residues. CDR1 and CDR2 from the germline V gene are MNHEY and SVGAGI. In DNA form, the CDR3 reads TGTGCCAGCAGTTACGGACAGGGATCCTACGAGCAGTACTTC. Protein sequence: CASSYGQGSYEQYF.

The rearrangement joins TRBV11-2 to TRBJ2-5, with D possibly being TRBD2 (6 bases). Germline V gene data show CDR1 as SGHAT and CDR2 as FQNNGV. This CDR3 spans 15 amino acids. The V end was cut by 5 bases, the J end by 5 bases, with 18 bases between. The DNA for the CDR3 is TGTGCCAGCAGCGCCCCGAGGAGGGATAGGGAGACCCAGTACTTC. This translates into CASSAPRRDRETQYF.

This clone was recorded a few times. The CDR3 coding sequence is TGTGCCAGCAGCGCCACCGGGACAGGGAGTGGCAATGAGCAGTTCTTC. It yields the protein CASSATGTGSGNEQFF. The chain employs TRBV9 and TRBJ2-1; 9 bases align to TRBD1. In germline, CDR1 is SGDLS, CDR2 YYNGEE. There are 16 residues in the CDR3. V was clipped by 3 bases and J by 6 bases; unmatched bases: 10.

This chain joins TRBV9 and TRBJ1-1, with a possible D match to TRBD1 (6 bases). Looked up from germline, CDR1 is SGDLS and CDR2 is YYNGEE. The CDR3 is made up of 16 amino acids. Trimming removed 4 bases from V and 0 bases from J, with 16 bases in between. CDR3 sequence reads: CASSPTGRTMNTEAFF. DNA of the CDR3: TGTGCCAGCAGCCCGACAGGCAGAACGATGAACACTGAAGCTTTCTTT.

The chain recombines TRBV18 with TRBJ2-1; a weak D match, TRBD2 (6 bases). CDR3 length equals 13 residues. Germline V gene lookup returns CDR1 KGHSH and CDR2 LQKENI. V dropped 2 bases and J dropped 6 bases, with 8 bases sitting between them. The CDR3: CASSPAGFNEQFF. For the CDR3, the DNA is TGTGCCAGCTCACCAGCGGGGTTCAATGAGCAGTTCTTC.

In its sample, this clone was seen once. The rearrangement uses TRBV4-1 and TRBJ1-6, with unresolved D. The V end was cut by 1 base, the J end by 0 bases, with 10 bases between. Germline CDR1 reads MGHRA; CDR2 reads YSYEKL. The CDR3 runs to 17 residues. The CDR3 DNA sequence: TGCGCCAGCAGCCAAGCACCAGTGAGCTCCTATAATTCACCCCTCCACTTT. Translating it yields CASSQAPVSSYNSPLHF.

V and J are TRBV28 and TRBJ2-1, with 7 bases identical to TRBD2. In germline, CDR1 is MDHEN, CDR2 SYDVKM. J was trimmed by 0 bases and V by 3 bases; bases with no gene match: 8. This CDR3 has 17 amino acids. Written as DNA, the CDR3 is TGTGCCAGCAGTTTCCCGGGGAGGGGTAGCTCCTACAATGAGCAGTTCTTC. Amino acids: CASSFPGRGSSYNEQFF. Filled out from reference TRBV28 and TRBJ2-1, the complete variable domain reads DVKVTQSSRYLVKRTGEKVFLECVQDMDHENMFWYRQDPGLGLRLIYFSYDVKMKEKGDIPEGYSVSREKKERFSLILESASTNQTSMYLCASSFPGRGSSYNEQFFGPGTRLTVL.

The chain combines TRBV30 with TRBJ2-7; D not resolved. The CDR3 runs 13 residues. Germline V gene lookup returns CDR1 GTSNPN and CDR2 SVGIG (reference sequence). Trimming removed 5 bases at V and 5 bases at J, with 16 bases between. CDR3 DNA sequence: TGTGCCTGGGAGAGGATCACCCGGAACGAGCAGTACTTC. Its translation is CAWERITRNEQYF.

On this clone: One junction end does not reproduce the germline sequence, and a read error may be involved. This sequence joins TRBV29-1 and TRBJ2-7; D is unresolved. The germline gives CDR1 SQVTM, CDR2 ANQGSEA. The CDR3 is made up of 12 amino acids. The CDR3 loop reads CSVEGDNLTPNF. The DNA of the CDR3 is TGCAGCGTTGAAGGAGACAACCTTACGCCGAACTTC.

The V gene is TRBV29-1, the J gene TRBJ2-5; D gene uncertain. CDR1 and CDR2 (germline): SQVTM, ANQGSEA. V gave up 4 bases and J gave up 2 bases, with 11 bases separating them. This CDR3 is 13 amino acids long. The DNA for the CDR3 is TGCAGCGTTGGGCGGCCCGAACAAGAGACCCAGTACTTC. Translated: CSVGRPEQETQYF.

A few counts support this clone. The V call is TRBV2, the J call TRBJ1-6; the match to TRBD1 covers 7 bases. V gave up 3 bases and J gave up 11 bases; unmatched junction bases: 10. Germline V gene data show CDR1 as SNHLY and CDR2 as FYNNEI. The CDR3 extends over 15 amino acids. The chain's CDR3 is CASSEHRGTRTPLHF. The CDR3 DNA reads TGTGCCAGCAGTGAGCACAGGGGTACCCGGACACCCCTCCACTTT. Using reference TRBV2 and TRBJ1-6 for the parts outside the CDR3, the full variable domain is EPEVTQTPSHQVTQMGQEVILRCVPISNHLYFYWYRQILGQKVEFLVSFYNNEISEKSEIFDDQFSVERPDGSNFTLKIRSTKLEDSAMYFCASSEHRGTRTPLHFGNGTRLTVT.

This clone was detected only once. This rearrangement joins TRBV29-1 to TRBJ2-5, with TRBD1 identical over 12 bases. Germline loops: CDR1 SQVTM, CDR2 ANQGSEA. The V segment lost 7 bases and the J segment 5 bases; nucleotides outside the gene matches: 8. This CDR3 contains 14 residues. In nucleotides, the CDR3 is TGCAGCGCCCGGGACAGGGGGCTATTGGAGACCCAGTACTTC. Residues: CSARDRGLLETQYF.